This TCR beta chain was sequenced in a study of shared clonotypes between healthy human individuals. Study-wide background: For every donor, three CD4 naive, three CD4 memory, two CD8 naive and one CD8 memory plates were used.

Naive CD4+ cells were CD45RA-selected; the remaining cells were memory. With V trimmed by 4 bases and J by 1 base, 2 bases remained unmatched. Germline CDR1 SGHNT, CDR2 YENEEA. The CDR3 length is 15 residues. Clones were sequenced by immunoSEQ multiplex PCR, and TCRdb holds only the in-frame ones, with some missing. This table holds about 2.4 million clones, 93% found once. The J gene is TRBJ2-2, the V gene TRBV11-3; 8 positions match TRBD2. The sample taken for sequencing was naive CD4+ T cells from PBMCs. This sample's subset: CD45RA+ positively selected. This sequence originates from a man younger than 35 in good health. Some clones in this sample may be carry-over from other donors' samples. Written as DNA, the CDR3 is TGTGCCAGCAGCTCGGGACTAGTGAACACCGGGGAGCTGTTTTTT. Translating gives CASSSGLVNTGELFF.